This T cell receptor beta chain emerged from a study of T cells expressing NK-cell markers. Study context: Most of the eight sequenced donors were HCMV-seropositive; one was seronegative.

The CDR3 is made up of 13 amino acids. Germline V gene lookup returns CDR1 SGHKS and CDR2 YYEKEE (reference sequence). Reanalyzing the 5' RACE reads, TCRdb keeps one entry per CDR3 protein, without DNA. The sample features 500,000 to 700,000 distinct CDR3 sequences, with 3% to 4.5% in its top ten. The sequence came from a man aged 18 to 29 in good health. Sequenced sample: blood T cells: a sorted CD56 or NKG2C T cell subset, CD4+ or CD8+ T cells, or bulk PBMC T cells (not recorded which). V is TRBV5-5 and J is TRBJ1-4; TCRdb selects TRBD1, and the lack of DNA leaves this call unchecked. The CDR3 loop is CASSSDRNEKLFF.